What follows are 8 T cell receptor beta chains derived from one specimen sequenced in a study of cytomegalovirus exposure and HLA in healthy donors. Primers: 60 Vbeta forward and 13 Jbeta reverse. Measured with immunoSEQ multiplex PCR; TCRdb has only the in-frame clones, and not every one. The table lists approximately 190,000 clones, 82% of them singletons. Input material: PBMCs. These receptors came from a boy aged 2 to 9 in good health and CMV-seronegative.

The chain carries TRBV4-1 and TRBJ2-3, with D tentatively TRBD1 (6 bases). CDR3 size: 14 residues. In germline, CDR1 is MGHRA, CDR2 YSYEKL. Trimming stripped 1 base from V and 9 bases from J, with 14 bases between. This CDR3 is CASSQARGHSTQYF. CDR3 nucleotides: TGCGCCAGCAGCCAAGCCAGGGGACACAGCACGCAGTATTTT.

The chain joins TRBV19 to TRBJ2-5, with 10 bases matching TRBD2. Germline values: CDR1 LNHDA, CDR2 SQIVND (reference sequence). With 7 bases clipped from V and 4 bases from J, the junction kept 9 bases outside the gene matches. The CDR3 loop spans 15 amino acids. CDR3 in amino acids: CASMISGGAGETQYF. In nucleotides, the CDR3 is TGTGCCAGTATGATCAGCGGGGGGGCCGGAGAGACCCAGTACTTC.

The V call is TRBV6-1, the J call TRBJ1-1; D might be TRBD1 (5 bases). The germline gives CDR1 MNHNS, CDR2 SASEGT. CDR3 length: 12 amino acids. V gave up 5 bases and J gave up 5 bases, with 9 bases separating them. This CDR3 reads CASSRDRTEAFF. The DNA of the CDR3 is TGTGCCAGCAGTCGAGACAGAACTGAAGCTTTCTTT.

CDR3 sequence reads: CASSSASGGSTDTQYF. CDR3 DNA sequence: TGTGCCAGCAGCTCGGCTAGCGGGGGAAGCACAGATACGCAGTATTTT. The chain recombines TRBV11-2 with TRBJ2-3; 10 nucleotides line up with TRBD2. The CDR3 has 16 amino acids. The trim removed 4 bases at V and 0 bases at J, leaving 4 bases unmatched. Germline V gene lookup returns CDR1 SGHAT and CDR2 FQNNGV.

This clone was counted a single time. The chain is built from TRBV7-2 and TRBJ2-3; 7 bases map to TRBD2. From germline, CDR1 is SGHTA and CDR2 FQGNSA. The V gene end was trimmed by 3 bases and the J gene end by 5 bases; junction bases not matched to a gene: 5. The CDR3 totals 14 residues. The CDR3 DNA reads TGTGCCAGCAGCTTCCGCGGGGGAGAAGATACGCAGTATTTT. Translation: CASSFRGGEDTQYF. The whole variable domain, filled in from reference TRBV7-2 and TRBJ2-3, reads GAGVSQSPSNKVTEKGKDVELRCDPISGHTALYWYRQSLGQGLEFLIYFQGNSAPDKSGLPSDRFSAERTGGSVSTLTIQRTQQEDSAVYLCASSFRGGEDTQYFGPGTRLTVL.

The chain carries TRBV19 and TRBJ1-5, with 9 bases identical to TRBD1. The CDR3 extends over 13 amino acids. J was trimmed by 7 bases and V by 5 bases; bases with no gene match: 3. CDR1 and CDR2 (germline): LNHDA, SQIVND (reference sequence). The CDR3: CASSADRGQPQHF. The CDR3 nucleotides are TGTGCCAGTAGTGCGGACAGGGGCCAGCCCCAGCATTTT.

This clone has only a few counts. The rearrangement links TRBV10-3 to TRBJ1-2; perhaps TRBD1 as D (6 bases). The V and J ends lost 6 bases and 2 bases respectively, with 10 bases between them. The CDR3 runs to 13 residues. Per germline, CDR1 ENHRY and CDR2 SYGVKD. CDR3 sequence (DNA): TGTGCCATCAGCTACAGGGAGAACTATGGCTACACCTTC. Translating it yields CAISYRENYGYTF.

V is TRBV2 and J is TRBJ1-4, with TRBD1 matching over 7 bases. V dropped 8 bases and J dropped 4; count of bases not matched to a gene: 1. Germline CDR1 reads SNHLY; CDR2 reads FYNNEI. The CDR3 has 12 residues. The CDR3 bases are TGTGCCAGCGCAGGGGGTAATGAAAAACTGTTTTTT. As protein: CASAGGNEKLFF. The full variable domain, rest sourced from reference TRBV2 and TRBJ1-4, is EPEVTQTPSHQVTQMGQEVILRCVPISNHLYFYWYRQILGQKVEFLVSFYNNEISEKSEIFDDQFSVERPDGSNFTLKIRSTKLEDSAMYFCASAGGNEKLFFGSGTQLSVL.